This T cell receptor beta chain was sequenced during a study of shared clonotypes between healthy human individuals. As regards this clone: Its matching antigen is unknown.

On sorted subsets, replicate PCRs used 200 ng DNA, or tens of thousands of T cell genomes. Authors' methods: Junction-only sequences without quality scores were provided by ImmunoSEQ, so filtering was different. Measured with immunoSEQ multiplex PCR; TCRdb has only the in-frame clones, and not every one. V and J calls and clone size follow that table, whereas D and trimming were derived from the DNA. The sample includes 2 million to 2.5 million clones, approximately 95% of them seen just once. Germline CDR1 and CDR2: MNHNS and SASEGT. Deletions cut 0 bases from V and 3 bases from J, with 15 bases between. This CDR3 is built from 17 residues. Study-wide findings and caveats: Among non-shared clonotypes, generation probabilities were lower than among those shared by all four donors. Despite large depth, rarefaction showed incomplete sorted-subset sequencing.

Sequenced sample: naive CD4+ T cells sorted from blood. This sample's subset: CD45RA+ positively selected. This clonotype originated in a man aged 18 to 30 in good health. V is TRBV6-1 and J is TRBJ1-5; D is undetermined. CDR3 residues: CASSEALFQAFNQPQHF. The DNA for the CDR3 is TGTGCCAGCAGTGAAGCGTTGTTTCAGGCCTTCAATCAGCCCCAGCATTTT.